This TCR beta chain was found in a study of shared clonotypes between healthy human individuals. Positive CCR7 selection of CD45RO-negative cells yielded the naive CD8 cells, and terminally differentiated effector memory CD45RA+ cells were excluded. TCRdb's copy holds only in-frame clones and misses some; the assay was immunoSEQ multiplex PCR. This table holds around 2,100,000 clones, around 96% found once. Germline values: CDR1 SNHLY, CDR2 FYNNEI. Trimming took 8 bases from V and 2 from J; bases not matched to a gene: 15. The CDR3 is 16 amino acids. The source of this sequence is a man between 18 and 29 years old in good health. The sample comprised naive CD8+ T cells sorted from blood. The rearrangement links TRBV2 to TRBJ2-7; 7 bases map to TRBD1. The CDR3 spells CASDRPGTASPYEQYF. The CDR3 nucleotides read TGTGCCAGCGATAGACCCGGGACAGCCTCTCCCTACGAGCAGTACTTC.